This T cell receptor beta chain was identified during a study of T cell responses to AZD1222 COVID-19 vaccine. This CDR3 has 15 residues. Germline loops: CDR1 SGHRS, CDR2 YFSETQ. On this clone itself: Mismatch with germline at one junction end may stem from a read error.

The method was immunoSEQ multiplex PCR; TCRdb's version includes in-frame clones alone and lacks a portion of them. The sample holds about 85,000 clones, roughly nine tenths seen once. The V call is TRBV5-1, the J call TRBJ2-2, with a possible D match to TRBD2 (5 bases). The sequence was collected from an adult in good health. The input for sequencing was peripheral blood, taken on day 0 of AZD1222 vaccination. Written as DNA, the CDR3 is TGCGCCAGCAGCTTGAGTCGGGGAAACACCGGGGAGCTGCTTTTT. Amino acid sequence: CASSLSRGNTGELLF. Variable domain in full (rest from reference TRBV5-1 and TRBJ2-2): KAGVTQTPRYLIKTRGQQVTLSCSPISGHRSVSWYQQTPGQGLQFLFEYFSETQRNKGNFPGRFSGRQFSNSRSEMNVSTLELGDSALYLCASSLSRGNTGELLFGEGSRLTVL.